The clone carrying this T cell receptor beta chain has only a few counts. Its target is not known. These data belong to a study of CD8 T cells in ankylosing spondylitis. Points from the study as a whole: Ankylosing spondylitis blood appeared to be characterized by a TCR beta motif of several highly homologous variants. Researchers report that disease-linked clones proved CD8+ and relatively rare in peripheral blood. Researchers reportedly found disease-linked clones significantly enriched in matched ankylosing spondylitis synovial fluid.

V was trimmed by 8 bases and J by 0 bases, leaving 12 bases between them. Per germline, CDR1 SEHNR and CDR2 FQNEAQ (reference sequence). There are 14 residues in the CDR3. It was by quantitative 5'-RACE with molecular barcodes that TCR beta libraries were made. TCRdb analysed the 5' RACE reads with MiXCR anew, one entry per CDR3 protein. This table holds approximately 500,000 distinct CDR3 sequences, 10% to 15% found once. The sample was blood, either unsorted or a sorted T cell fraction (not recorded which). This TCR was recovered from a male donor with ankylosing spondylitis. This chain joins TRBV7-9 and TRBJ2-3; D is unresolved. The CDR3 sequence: CASDYAGSTDTQYF. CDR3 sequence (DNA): TGTGCCAGCGATTACGCCGGTAGCACAGATACGCAGTATTTT.